This T cell receptor beta chain derives from a study of identifying expanded T cells in peripheral blood. General study results and limits: Two-week clone count variance significantly increased as total template count grew. Approximately 1.1 clones differed between technical replicates, versus roughly 16 and 20 over time.

No infections or other immune events were documented during collection. The CDR3 has 12 amino acids. Per the germline V gene, CDR1 is SGHKS and CDR2 is YYEKEE (reference sequence). The data were produced by immunoSEQ multiplex PCR, yet TCRdb's version contains in-frame clones alone and is incomplete. The data hold under 95,000 clones, with about nine tenths observed a single time. Comments on this clone: Its antigen is as yet unknown. One junction end does not reproduce the germline sequence, and a read error may be involved.

Sequencing used blood. This clonotype was sampled from a person aged 18 to 70 in good health. This chain links TRBV5-5 with TRBJ1-2; D gene ambiguous. The CDR3 is CASSLERPLGYF. Written as DNA, the CDR3 is TGTGCCAGCAGCTTGGAACGGCCGCTGGGGTACTTC.